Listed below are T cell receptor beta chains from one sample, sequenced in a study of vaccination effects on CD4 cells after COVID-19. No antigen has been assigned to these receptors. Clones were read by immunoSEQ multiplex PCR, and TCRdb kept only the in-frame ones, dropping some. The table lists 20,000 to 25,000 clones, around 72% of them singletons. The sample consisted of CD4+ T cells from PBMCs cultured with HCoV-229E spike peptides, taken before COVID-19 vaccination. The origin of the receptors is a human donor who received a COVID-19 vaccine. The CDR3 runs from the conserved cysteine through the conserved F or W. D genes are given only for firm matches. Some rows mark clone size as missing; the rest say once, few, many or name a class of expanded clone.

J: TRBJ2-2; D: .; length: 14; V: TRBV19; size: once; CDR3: CASQWTGNTGELFF; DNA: TGTGCCTCCCAGTGGACTGGGAACACCGGGGAGCTGTTTTTT
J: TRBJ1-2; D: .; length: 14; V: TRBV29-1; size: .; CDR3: CSVEDLGQELGYTF; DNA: TGCAGCGTTGAAGATCTCGGGCAGGAACTTGGCTACACCTTC
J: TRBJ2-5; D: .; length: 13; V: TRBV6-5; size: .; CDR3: CASSRTKIRDQYF; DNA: TGTGCCAGCTCGCGGACCAAGATCCGGGACCAGTACTTC
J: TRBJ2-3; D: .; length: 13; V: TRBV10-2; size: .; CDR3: CASSPRLADTQYF; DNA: TGCGCCAGCAGTCCAAGACTAGCAGATACGCAGTATTTT
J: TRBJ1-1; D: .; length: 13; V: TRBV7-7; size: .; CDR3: CASSLGTDTEAFF; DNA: TGTGCCAGCAGCTTAGGGACAGACACTGAAGCTTTCTTT
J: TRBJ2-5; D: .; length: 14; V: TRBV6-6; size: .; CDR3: CASSYSSGKETQYF; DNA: TGTGCCAGCAGTTACTCATCGGGGAAAGAGACCCAGTACTTC
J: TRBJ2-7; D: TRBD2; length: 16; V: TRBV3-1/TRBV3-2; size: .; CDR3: CASSQGTRGVSYEQYF; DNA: TGTGCCAGCAGCCAAGGGACGCGGGGGGTATCCTACGAGCAGTACTTC
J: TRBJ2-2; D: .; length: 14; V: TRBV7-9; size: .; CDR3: CASSLRGGAGELFF; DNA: TGTGCCAGCAGCTTAAGGGGAGGCGCCGGGGAGCTGTTTTTT
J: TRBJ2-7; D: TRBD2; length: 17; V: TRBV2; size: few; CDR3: CASNRLAPGLAQDEQYF; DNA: TGTGCCAGCAATCGGCTGGCCCCGGGACTAGCTCAGGACGAGCAGTACTTC
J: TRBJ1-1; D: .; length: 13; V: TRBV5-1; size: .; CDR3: CASGMGGNTEAFF; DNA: TGCGCCAGCGGTATGGGGGGGAACACTGAAGCTTTCTTT
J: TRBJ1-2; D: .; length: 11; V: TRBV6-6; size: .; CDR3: CASSPLVGYTF; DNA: TGTGCCAGCAGCCCCCTGGTGGGCTACACCTTC
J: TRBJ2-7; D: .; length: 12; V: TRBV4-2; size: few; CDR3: CASSQEGLEQYF; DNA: TGTGCCAGCAGCCAAGAGGGCCTCGAGCAGTACTTC
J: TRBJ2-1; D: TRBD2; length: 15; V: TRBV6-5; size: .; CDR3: CASRTLSGGANEQFF; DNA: TGTGCCAGCAGGACCCTTAGCGGGGGGGCCAATGAGCAGTTCTTC
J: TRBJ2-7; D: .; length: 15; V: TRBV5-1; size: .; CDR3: CASSLDRQASDEQYF; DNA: TGCGCCAGCAGCTTGGATCGACAGGCGTCAGACGAGCAGTACTTC
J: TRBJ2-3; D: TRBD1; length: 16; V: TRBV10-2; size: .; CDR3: CASRPSTGVGTDTQYF; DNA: TGCGCCAGCAGACCCTCTACAGGGGTAGGAACAGATACGCAGTATTTT
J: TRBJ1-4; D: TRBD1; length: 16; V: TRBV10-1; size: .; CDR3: CASSEHSGTGNEKLFF; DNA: TGCGCCAGCAGTGAACACTCCGGGACAGGGAATGAAAAACTGTTTTTT
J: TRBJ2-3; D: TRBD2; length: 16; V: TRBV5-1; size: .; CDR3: CASSLEAAGGTDTQYF; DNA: TGCGCCAGCAGCTTGGAGGCAGCGGGGGGTACAGATACGCAGTATTTT
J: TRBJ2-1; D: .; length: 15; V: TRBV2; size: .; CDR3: CASRRDTSSYNEQFF; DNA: TGTGCCAGCAGAAGGGACACGAGCTCCTACAATGAGCAGTTCTTC
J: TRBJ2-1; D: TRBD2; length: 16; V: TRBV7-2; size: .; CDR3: CASSSLGRGGRNEQFF; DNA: TGTGCCAGCAGCTCGCTAGGGCGGGGGGGCCGGAATGAGCAGTTCTTC
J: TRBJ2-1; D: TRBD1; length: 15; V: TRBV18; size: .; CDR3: CASSLGQGSYNEQFF; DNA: TGTGCCAGCTCACTCGGACAGGGATCGTACAATGAGCAGTTCTTC
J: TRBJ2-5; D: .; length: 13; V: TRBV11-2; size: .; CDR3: CASSFLGGETQYF; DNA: TGTGCCAGCAGCTTCTTAGGAGGGGAGACCCAGTACTTC
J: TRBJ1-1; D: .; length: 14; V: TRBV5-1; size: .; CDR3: CASSGGGANTEAFF; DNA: TGCGCCAGCAGCGGCGGGGGAGCGAACACTGAAGCTTTCTTT
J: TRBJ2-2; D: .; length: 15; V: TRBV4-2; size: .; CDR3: CASSQEGGRTGELFF; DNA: TGTGCCAGCAGCCAAGAAGGGGGACGGACCGGGGAGCTGTTTTTT
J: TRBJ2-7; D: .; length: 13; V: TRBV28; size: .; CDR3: CASSTLMTGEQYF; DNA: TGTGCCAGCAGTACTCTCATGACGGGCGAGCAGTACTTC
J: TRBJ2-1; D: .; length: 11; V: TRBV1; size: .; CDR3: CTSSQDREQFF; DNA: TGCACCAGCAGCCAAGACCGTGAGCAGTTCTTC
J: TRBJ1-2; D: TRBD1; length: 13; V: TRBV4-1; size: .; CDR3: CASSLDRNYGYTF; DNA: TGCGCCAGCAGCCTGGACAGGAACTATGGCTACACCTTC
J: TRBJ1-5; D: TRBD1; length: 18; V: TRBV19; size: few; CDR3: CATRIGDSQAYSNQPQHF; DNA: TGTGCCACCAGGATAGGGGACAGCCAGGCCTATAGCAATCAGCCCCAGCATTTT
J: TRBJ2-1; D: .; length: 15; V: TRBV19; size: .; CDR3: CASSKRLVNGNEQFF; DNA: TGTGCCAGTAGTAAGAGACTAGTAAACGGTAATGAGCAGTTCTTC
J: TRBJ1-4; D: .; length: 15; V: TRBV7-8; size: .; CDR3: CASSGGLLDNEKLFF; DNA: TGTGCCAGCAGCGGGGGACTCCTCGATAATGAAAAACTGTTTTTT
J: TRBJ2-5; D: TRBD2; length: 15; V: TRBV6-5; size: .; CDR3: CASSRTSGTTGTQYF; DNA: TGTGCCAGCAGTAGGACTAGCGGGACAACTGGGACCCAGTACTTC
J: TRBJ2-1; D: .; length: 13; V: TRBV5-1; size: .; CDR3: CASSASSYNEQFF; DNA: TGCGCCAGCAGCGCGAGCTCCTACAATGAGCAGTTCTTC
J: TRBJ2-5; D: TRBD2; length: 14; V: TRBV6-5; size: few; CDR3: CATKSGGAQETQYF; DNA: TGTGCCACCAAAAGCGGGGGGGCACAAGAGACCCAGTACTTC
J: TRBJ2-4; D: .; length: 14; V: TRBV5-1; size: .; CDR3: CASSLDSAANIQYF; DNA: TGCGCCAGCAGCTTGGACAGCGCCGCAAACATTCAGTACTTC
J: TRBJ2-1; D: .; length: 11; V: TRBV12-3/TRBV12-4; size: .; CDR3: CASSLGYEQFF; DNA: TGTGCCAGCAGTTTGGGATATGAGCAGTTCTTC
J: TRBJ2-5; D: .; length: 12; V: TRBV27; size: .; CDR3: CASSSNIRTQYF; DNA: TGTGCCAGCAGTTCCAACATTAGGACCCAGTACTTC
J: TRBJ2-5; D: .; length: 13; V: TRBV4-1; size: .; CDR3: CASSHRHPGTQYF; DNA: TGCGCCAGCAGCCACCGACACCCTGGGACCCAGTACTTC
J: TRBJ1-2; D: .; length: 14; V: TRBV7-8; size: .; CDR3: CASSLAGNNYGYTF; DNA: TGTGCCAGCAGCTTAGCCGGCAATAACTATGGCTACACCTTC
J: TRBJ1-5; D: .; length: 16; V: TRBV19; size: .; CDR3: CASSSLQRGSNQPQHF; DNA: TGTGCCAGTAGTAGCCTTCAGAGGGGTAGCAATCAGCCCCAGCATTTT
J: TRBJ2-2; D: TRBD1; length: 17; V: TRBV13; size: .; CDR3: CASSSIDRAANTGELFF; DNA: TGTGCCAGCAGCTCAATTGACAGGGCCGCGAACACCGGGGAGCTGTTTTTT
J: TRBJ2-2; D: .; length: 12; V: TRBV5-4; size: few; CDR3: CASSMDTGELFF; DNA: TGTGCCAGCAGCATGGACACCGGGGAGCTGTTTTTT